This TCR beta chain is from a study of CD8+CD57+ T cells in acquired aplastic anemia. The CDR3 sequence is 14 residues long. Germline CDR1 is LNHDA and CDR2 is SQIVND (reference sequence). It was patients with CD8+CD57+ cell expansion by flow cytometry who were chosen for sequencing. Severe acquired aplastic anemia was present in all patients. The template for TCR beta VDJ and CDR3 sequence profiling was genomic DNA. MiXCR was run by TCRdb on the reads, yielding one entry per CDR3 protein. The table lists around 290,000 distinct CDR3 sequences, roughly 61% of them singletons. For this clonotype: Its ends do not fully match the called genes, so a read error is possible.

The specimen was sorted CD4+, CD8+, or CD8+CD57+ T cells (not recorded which) from PBMCs. The clonotype comes from a human donor with aplastic anemia. The genes are TRBV19 and TRBJ1-4; D gene unclear. This CDR3 reads CASSVDEGSEKLFF. Written as DNA, the CDR3 is TGTGCCAGTAGTGTAGATGAGGGAAGTGAAAAACTGTTTTTT.